The T cell receptor beta chain described here comes from a study of human T cells and chemical hapten exposure. As for the study in general: Subjects had 2% DPC placed on approximately 2 cm by approximately 2 cm of upper inner arm skin for sensitization. Alopecia universalis, totalis or areata was present in patients who were mostly female.

Time point in this sample: patch test 2, 6 weeks after DPC sensitization. Treatment noted: therapeutic diphenylcyclopropenone sensitization with weekly scalp DPC. General observations from the study: Correlating positively with patch test score were the PT1 expanded TCR counts.

The CDR3 runs to 14 residues. The germline V gene has CDR1 LGHDT and CDR2 YNNKEL (reference sequence). The ends were cut back, 4 bases at V and 10 bases at J, with 19 bases in the middle. At least ten counts were recorded for this clonotype. Its antigen is still unknown. From the RACE reads, TCRdb called clonotypes with MiXCR, one entry per CDR3 protein. Of about 100,000 distinct CDR3 sequences detected, over 9.5% appear once; the ten largest clones hold roughly 3.1%. Sequencing used whole blood, obtained in connection with sensitization to the hapten diphenylcyclopropenone (DPC). The chain combines TRBV3-1 with TRBJ1-1, with a tentative D call TRBD1 (5 bases). The TCR originated in a woman aged 35 to 49 with alopecia areata. Some clones in this sample may be carry-over from other donors' samples. The DNA of the CDR3 is TGTGCCAGCAGCCGGTCCCGGGACGTGTCCCGAGCTTTCTTT. It encodes CASSRSRDVSRAFF.